The source of this T cell receptor (beta chain) is a study of blood T cell repertoires in COVID-19. About the study: The United States, Italy and Spain provided the acute and convalescent COVID-19 samples. PBMCs, B-cell-depleted T cells, or T cells were the source of the cDNA or gDNA that made up the material.

This clone occurred once. The CDR3 has 14 amino acids. Germline V gene lookup returns CDR1 MNHEY and CDR2 SVGEGT. V dropped 5 bases and J dropped 2; count of bases not matched to a gene: 2. Authors' data handling: Reference gene primer amplification in the assay estimated nucleated cell counts. Assay: immunoSEQ multiplex PCR; the TCRdb copy retains only in-frame clones and omits some. Clone size and the V and J calls come from that table; the DNA yielded D and trimming. The profile shows over 200,000 clones, 84% of them singletons. V usage is TRBV6-2 or TRBV6-3 and J usage is TRBJ2-5; 10 nucleotides line up with TRBD2. The sequence derives from a woman older than 75 with active or convalescent COVID-19. The sample taken for sequencing was peripheral blood. In DNA form, the CDR3 reads TGTGCCAGCAGTAGGACTAGCGGACAAGAGACCCAGTACTTC. It translates to CASSRTSGQETQYF.